This passage covers 27 T cell receptor beta chains from one sample sequenced in a study of blood T cell repertoires in COVID-19. Generated by immunoSEQ multiplex PCR, the TCRdb table keeps only in-frame clones and is missing some. The profile shows 250,000 to 300,000 clones, roughly 90% of them singletons. The sequenced sample consisted of peripheral blood. These receptors originate from a woman aged 70-85 years with COVID-19, enrolled during active disease.

CDR3 amino acids: CSVDRGGRTEAFF. The CDR3 DNA is TGCAGCGTTGATCGGGGGGGACGCACTGAAGCTTTCTTT. This chain uses TRBV29-1 with TRBJ1-1, with a possible D match to TRBD1 (5 bases). Trimming cost V 3 bases and J 4 bases, with 12 bases left between them. CDR3 length: 13 amino acids. Per germline, CDR1 SQVTM and CDR2 ANQGSEA.

The V call is TRBV5-1, the J call TRBJ2-3; 10 nucleotides line up with TRBD2. Unmatched junction bases numbered 9, after V lost 3 bases and J lost 2 bases. The CDR3 contains 17 residues. Germline CDR1 and CDR2: SGHRS and YFSETQ. CDR3: CASSSGAGGPLTDTQYF. CDR3 sequence (DNA): TGCGCCAGCAGCTCTGGAGCGGGGGGGCCTCTCACAGATACGCAGTATTTT.

This clone was picked up a small number of times. The chain has TRBV5-8 and TRBJ2-7; D may be TRBD2 (6 bases). The CDR3 totals 14 residues. V lost 0 bases, J lost 2 bases, and 9 bases lay in between. Germline V gene sequence: CDR1 SGHTS, CDR2 YDEGEE. CDR3 amino acids: CASSLAGDPYEQYF. Here the CDR3 DNA reads TGTGCCAGCAGCTTGGCGGGGGACCCCTACGAGCAGTACTTC.

This chain joins TRBV19 and TRBJ2-7; 9 bases line up with TRBD1. This CDR3 region has 15 residues. Germline values: CDR1 LNHDA, CDR2 SQIVND (reference sequence). Unmatched junction bases numbered 9, after V lost 5 bases and J lost 4 bases. CDR3 nucleotide sequence: TGTGCCAGTAGTGCCCCCGGGACAGGGACTTACGAGCAGTACTTC. Its protein is CASSAPGTGTYEQYF.

The V and J genes are TRBV4-3 and TRBJ1-4, with TRBD1 as a possible D gene (6 bases). The CDR3 is 16 residues long. Deletions cut 0 bases from V and 7 bases from J, with 15 bases between. Germline CDR1 reads LGHNA; CDR2 reads YSLEER. CDR3 sequence reads: CASSQDLGQGFEKLFF. The CDR3 bases are TGCGCCAGCAGCCAAGATTTGGGCCAGGGGTTTGAAAAACTGTTTTTT.

The rearrangement uses TRBV3-1 (or the pseudogene TRBV3-2) and TRBJ1-2; 9 bases agree with TRBD1. The CDR3 extends over 16 amino acids. The V gene end was trimmed by 1 base and the J gene end by 2 bases; junction bases not matched to a gene: 5. Germline-derived CDR1 and CDR2 are LGHDT and YNNKEL (reference sequence). CDR3 loop: CASSQGGGQGNYGYTF. The CDR3 coding sequence is TGTGCCAGCAGCCAAGGGGGGGGACAGGGCAACTATGGCTACACCTTC.

J is TRBJ2-1 and V is TRBV7-2; TRBD1 is a possible D gene (5 bases). CDR3 length: 17 residues. Germline assignment: CDR1 SGHTA and CDR2 FQGNSA. Trimming took off 5 bases at V and 4 bases at J, with 21 bases between the two ends. The CDR3 region is CASSQIGAIDLYNEQFF. The CDR3 region has the DNA TGTGCCAGCAGCCAAATTGGGGCCATCGACCTTTACAATGAGCAGTTCTTC. The full variable domain, with the rest looked up from reference TRBV7-2 and TRBJ2-1, is GAGVSQSPSNKVTEKGKDVELRCDPISGHTALYWYRQSLGQGLEFLIYFQGNSAPDKSGLPSDRFSAERTGGSVSTLTIQRTQQEDSAVYLCASSQIGAIDLYNEQFFGPGTRLTVL.

This chain connects TRBV30 to TRBJ2-6, with 10 bases identical to TRBD1. The V segment lost 0 bases and the J segment 2 bases; nucleotides outside the gene matches: 10. CDR3 length equals 19 residues. The germline V gene encodes CDR1 GTSNPN and CDR2 SVGIG (reference sequence). CDR3 nucleotides: TGTGCCTGGAGTGTACTGTGGGACAGGGGCTTGCCTGGGGCCAACGTCCTGACTTTC. Translation: CAWSVLWDRGLPGANVLTF.

The V and J genes are TRBV11-3 and TRBJ2-1; 7 bases are shared with TRBD1. This CDR3 has 16 amino acids. Trimming took 3 bases from V and 0 from J; bases not matched to a gene: 5. Germline V gene lookup returns CDR1 SGHNT and CDR2 YENEEA. The chain's CDR3 is CASSLDRSDSYNEQFF. The CDR3 DNA is TGTGCCAGCAGCTTGGACAGGTCCGACTCCTACAATGAGCAGTTCTTC.

The chain uses TRBV10-1 and TRBJ2-3, with 7 bases matching TRBD2. The CDR3 runs to 14 residues. Trimming at V came to 8 bases and at J to 0 bases, leaving 5 bases not matched to a gene. Germline-derived CDR1 and CDR2 are WNHNN and SYGVQD (reference sequence). In DNA form, the CDR3 reads TGCGCCAGCCGATTGCGGGGGAGCACAGATACGCAGTATTTT. This encodes CASRLRGSTDTQYF.

The chain joins TRBV27 to TRBJ2-3; tentative D call: TRBD2 (8 bases). This CDR3 region has 17 residues. Trimming pared 4 bases from V and 3 bases from J, leaving 20 bases between. Germline V gives CDR1 MNHEY, CDR2 SMNVEV (reference sequence). CDR3 sequence reads: CASSSPGLGGTTDTQYF. CDR3 sequence (DNA): TGTGCCAGCAGTTCCCCGGGACTAGGGGGCACAACAGATACGCAGTATTTT.

This chain uses TRBV7-2 with TRBJ1-3; 9 positions match TRBD1. V lost 3 bases, J lost 3 bases, and 6 bases stayed unmatched. Germline V gives CDR1 SGHTA, CDR2 FQGNSA. The CDR3 is 16 residues long. The chain's CDR3 is CASSLDRGNFGNTIYF. DNA of the CDR3: TGTGCCAGCAGCTTGGACAGGGGAAATTTTGGAAACACCATATATTTT.

The genes are TRBV28 and TRBJ2-4, with unresolved D. V dropped 3 bases and J dropped 0 bases, with 9 bases sitting between them. The CDR3 runs to 15 residues. Germline values: CDR1 MDHEN, CDR2 SYDVKM. In DNA, the CDR3 is TGTGCCAGCAGTTTGAATTTACTAGCCAAAAACATTCAGTACTTC. It specifies CASSLNLLAKNIQYF. The full variable domain, with the rest looked up from reference TRBV28 and TRBJ2-4, is DVKVTQSSRYLVKRTGEKVFLECVQDMDHENMFWYRQDPGLGLRLIYFSYDVKMKEKGDIPEGYSVSREKKERFSLILESASTNQTSMYLCASSLNLLAKNIQYFGAGTRLSVL.

This clone has more than one count but fewer than ten. This rearrangement joins TRBV5-6 to TRBJ1-3, with D possibly matching TRBD1 (6 bases). Trimming cost V 1 base and J 4 bases, with 12 bases left between them. CDR1 SGHDT and CDR2 YYEEEE come from the germline V gene. CDR3 length equals 15 residues. CDR3 residues: CASSLRWDTGNTIYF. The CDR3, as DNA: TGTGCCAGCAGCTTGAGGTGGGACACCGGAAACACCATATATTTT. Full variable domain (missing parts from reference TRBV5-6 and TRBJ1-3): DAGVTQSPTHLIKTRGQQVTLRCSPKSGHDTVSWYQQALGQGPQFIFQYYEEEERQRGNFPDRFSGHQFPNYSSELNVNALLLGDSALYLCASSLRWDTGNTIYFGEGSWLTVV.

The genes are TRBV5-1 and TRBJ2-3; tentative D call: TRBD2 (5 bases). V was pared by 2 bases and J by 6 bases, with 10 bases between. The CDR3 spans 13 residues. The germline V gene encodes CDR1 SGHRS and CDR2 YFSETQ. The CDR3 DNA is TGCGCCAGCAGCTTTCGGGATGGGGATACGCAGTATTTT. As protein: CASSFRDGDTQYF.

The V call is TRBV21-1, the J call TRBJ2-7; TRBD1 was called by the table and not checked on the DNA. TRBV21-1 is an annotated pseudogene. The CDR3 length is 15 residues. CDR3 nucleotide sequence: TGTGCCAGCAGCAAAACAGGTGGCAGGGGGTACGAGCAGTACTTC. This codes for CASSKTGGRGYEQYF.

The chain carries TRBV2 and TRBJ2-1; 10 positions agree with TRBD1. Germline V gives CDR1 SNHLY, CDR2 FYNNEI. CDR3 length: 17 residues. V trimming: 6 bases; J trimming: 13 bases; junction bases outside the gene matches: 21. The CDR3 bases are TGTGCCAGCAGCTCCCCCACCGGGACAGGGGCTTCAGTGGTACAGTTCTTC. Its protein is CASSSPTGTGASVVQFF.

CDR3 in amino acids: CATSDFPGNTGELFF. The CDR3 DNA reads as TGTGCCACCAGTGATTTTCCAGGGAACACCGGGGAGCTGTTTTTT. V usage is TRBV24-1 and J usage is TRBJ2-2; D gene ambiguous. There are 15 residues in the CDR3. The V gene lost 1 base and the J gene lost 1 base, with 6 bases spanning the gap. CDR1 and CDR2 (germline): KGHDR, SFDVKD.

This chain links TRBV18 with TRBJ2-3, with no clear D. Germline loops: CDR1 KGHSH, CDR2 LQKENI. This CDR3 has 14 amino acids. Trimming took off 3 bases at V and 0 bases at J, with 7 bases between the two ends. The CDR3 is CASSPLLSTDTQYF. DNA of the CDR3: TGTGCCAGCTCACCCCTCCTCAGCACAGATACGCAGTATTTT.

The rearrangement joins TRBV28 to TRBJ2-3; 7 bases are a match to TRBD1. Germline V gene data show CDR1 as MDHEN and CDR2 as SYDVKM. V shed 5 bases, J shed 0 bases, and the junction held 8 bases outside the gene matches. This CDR3 region has 16 residues. CDR3 sequence: CASSPRDSFSTDTQYF. CDR3 coding DNA: TGTGCCAGCAGTCCCCGGGACAGCTTTAGCACAGATACGCAGTATTTT.

The CDR3 region is CASSLEARGTNTEAFF. The CDR3 coding sequence is TGTGCCAGCAGCTTAGAGGCGCGGGGTACTAACACTGAAGCTTTCTTT. The rearrangement joins TRBV7-8 to TRBJ1-1; D remains ambiguous. CDR1 SGHVS and CDR2 FQNEAQ come from the germline V gene. The CDR3 has 16 amino acids. With 1 base removed from V and 2 bases from J, the gap between germline ends came to 14 bases.

The chain joins TRBV7-3 to TRBJ2-7, with a tentative D call TRBD2 (5 bases). V was clipped by 2 bases and J by 0 bases, with 14 bases between them. The CDR3 contains 16 residues. CDR1 and CDR2 (germline): SGHTA, FQGTGA. In DNA, the CDR3 is TGTGCCAGCAGCTTACGCTCAGCGGCTTACTCCTACGAGCAGTACTTC. The encoded protein is CASSLRSAAYSYEQYF.

The genes are TRBV7-2 and TRBJ2-2; 7 nucleotides match TRBD1. V lost 5 bases, J lost 4 bases, and 10 bases stayed unmatched. CDR3 size: 16 residues. The V gene's germline CDR1 is SGHTA and CDR2 FQGNSA. CDR3 in DNA: TGTGCCAGCAGCCTGATCCCGGGACAGCCCACCGGGGAGCTGTTTTTT. The encoded protein is CASSLIPGQPTGELFF.

CDR3 DNA: TGTGCCAGCAGAATTCTATGGAACACCGGGGAGCTGTTTTTT. It is translated as CASRILWNTGELFF. The chain combines TRBV27 with TRBJ2-2; D is undetermined. This CDR3 comprises 14 residues. V shed 6 bases and J shed 1 base, with 9 bases lying between them. Germline values: CDR1 MNHEY, CDR2 SMNVEV (reference sequence).

Here the CDR3 DNA reads TGTGCCACGGAGGGACAGTATCCCTACAATGAGCAGTTCTTC. It codes for CATEGQYPYNEQFF. This rearrangement joins TRBV24-1 to TRBJ2-1; D is perhaps TRBD1 (7 bases). The CDR3 contains 14 residues. Trimming cost V 10 bases and J 2 bases, with 14 bases left between them. CDR1 is KGHDR, CDR2 SFDVKD, per germline.

On this clone: Other DNA sequences of this sample code for an identical CDR3. The chain employs TRBV4-1 and TRBJ2-7, with TRBD1 identical over 7 bases. Germline V CDR1 and CDR2: MGHRA, YSYEKL. V gave up 1 base and J gave up 0 bases; unmatched junction bases: 3. The length of the CDR3 is 15 residues. CDR3 bases: TGCGCCAGCAGCCAAGGACAGGGATCCTCCTACGAGCAGTACTTC. This gives the protein CASSQGQGSSYEQYF.

The chain recombines TRBV19 with TRBJ2-7, with D possibly being TRBD1 (7 bases). The CDR3 is 16 residues long. The V and J ends lost 0 bases and 2 bases respectively, with 14 bases between them. Germline lookup yields CDR1 LNHDA and CDR2 SQIVND (reference sequence). CDR3 region: CASSIEVQGGTYEQYF. CDR3 in DNA: TGTGCCAGTAGTATAGAGGTGCAGGGGGGAACCTACGAGCAGTACTTC.